The next 23 T cell receptor beta chains were all read from a single sample in a study of identical twins. TCRdb ran MiXCR on the 5' RACE reads and lists one entry per CDR3 protein. The table includes just over 500,000 distinct CDR3 sequences, roughly a fifth detected once. Another study also made use of these data, one on T cells expressing NK-cell markers.

Sequencing used CD4+ T cells sorted from blood. Receptors originate from a woman in her late teens or twenties in good health.

The chain links TRBV6-2 or TRBV6-3 to TRBJ2-1; 9 bases map to TRBD1. This CDR3 contains 13 residues. Germline values: CDR1 MNHEY, CDR2 SVGEGT. Trimming at V came to 2 bases and at J to 12 bases, leaving 5 bases not matched to a gene. CDR3 protein: CASSYRDRVGQFF. The DNA for the CDR3 is TGTGCCAGCAGTTACCGGGACAGGGTAGGGCAGTTCTTC.

The chain combines TRBV5-6 with TRBJ2-5; possibly TRBD1 for D (6 bases). The V and J ends lost 5 bases and 4 bases respectively, with 15 bases between them. Germline lookup yields CDR1 SGHDT and CDR2 YYEEEE. The CDR3 extends over 14 amino acids. The CDR3 sequence is CASSPGQPTETQYF. For the CDR3, the DNA is TGTGCCAGCAGTCCAGGACAGCCCACAGAGACCCAGTACTTC.

This clonotype has a handful of counts. The gene calls are TRBV7-2 and TRBJ2-1, with TRBD2 matching 14 bases. The V gene's germline CDR1 is SGHTA and CDR2 FQGNSA. There are 15 residues in the CDR3. With 5 bases clipped from V and 7 bases from J, the junction kept 4 bases outside the gene matches. CDR3 region: CASSAGLAGANEQFF. CDR3 nucleotides: TGTGCCAGCAGCGCGGGACTAGCGGGGGCGAATGAGCAGTTCTTC.

The genes are TRBV5-6 and TRBJ2-1; TRBD2 is a possible D gene (5 bases). Deletions cut 0 bases from V and 9 bases from J, with 10 bases between. Germline lookup yields CDR1 SGHDT and CDR2 YYEEEE. This CDR3 comprises 13 residues. In DNA, the CDR3 is TGTGCCAGCAGCTTGGATAGCCGGGGTGAGCAGTTCTTC. Protein: CASSLDSRGEQFF.

The chain has TRBV7-2 and TRBJ2-5, with D possibly TRBD2 on 6 matching bases. The CDR3 runs 13 residues. Germline V lookup: CDR1 SGHTA, CDR2 FQGNSA. Trimming stripped 5 bases from V and 3 bases from J, with 10 bases between. For the CDR3, the DNA is TGTGCCAGCAGCCTCACTAGCAAAGAGACCCAGTACTTC. It specifies CASSLTSKETQYF.

This chain connects TRBV7-2 to TRBJ2-2; possibly TRBD2 for D (5 bases). This CDR3 has 14 amino acids. V was trimmed by 3 bases and J by 6 bases, leaving 11 bases between them. Germline CDR1 is SGHTA and CDR2 is FQGNSA. The CDR3 DNA reads TGTGCCAGCAGCTTCTCGAGGGTATCCGGGGAGCTGTTTTTT. It specifies CASSFSRVSGELFF.

V gene TRBV12-5 combines with J gene TRBJ2-5; a weak D match, TRBD1 (5 bases). V lost 5 bases, J lost 5 bases, and 18 bases lay in between. CDR3 length equals 15 residues. Per the germline V gene, CDR1 is LGHNT and CDR2 is FRNRAP. The CDR3 DNA is TGTGCTAGTGGTATCTCGGTGGTAGCAGGGGAGACCCAGTACTTC. Amino acids: CASGISVVAGETQYF.

This chain connects TRBV7-9 to TRBJ2-2, with a tentative D call TRBD2 (5 bases). The V and J ends lost 5 bases and 1 base respectively, with 14 bases between them. The CDR3 has 16 amino acids. The germline CDR1 and CDR2 sequences are SEHNR and FQNEAQ (reference sequence). CDR3 residues: CASSLRRTWNTGELFF. The CDR3 region has the DNA TGTGCCAGCAGCCTAAGAAGGACTTGGAACACCGGGGAGCTGTTTTTT.

The J gene is TRBJ2-1, the V gene TRBV5-1; 11 bases align to TRBD2. The germline V gene has CDR1 SGHRS and CDR2 YFSETQ. The CDR3 spans 18 residues. J gave up 2 bases and V 4 bases, and 11 bases lay outside the gene matches. The CDR3, as DNA: TGCGCCAGCAGCAGAGGGACTAGCGGAACTGTTACCTACAATGAGCAGTTCTTC. Translation: CASSRGTSGTVTYNEQFF.

The V and J genes are TRBV4-2 and TRBJ1-2, with a weak D call TRBD1 (5 bases). Trimming left V 0 bases short and J 7 bases short, with 15 bases between. The germline V gene has CDR1 LGHNA and CDR2 YNFKEQ. The CDR3 spans 15 residues. The CDR3 sequence is CASSQDQGRVAGYTF. The CDR3 DNA reads as TGTGCCAGCAGCCAAGATCAGGGCAGGGTCGCTGGCTACACCTTC.

CDR3 nucleotide sequence: TGTGCCTGGACAATGTTAGCGGGCTCCTACAATGAGCAGTTCTTC. It codes for CAWTMLAGSYNEQFF. This chain links TRBV12-3 or TRBV12-4 with TRBJ2-1, with 7 bases fitting TRBD2. Trimming at V came to 11 bases and at J to 0 bases, leaving 10 bases not matched to a gene. The CDR3 covers 15 residues.

In regard to this clonotype: At one boundary the junction diverges from the germline segment, which might be a read error. This sequence joins TRBV10-3 and TRBJ2-1; 8 nucleotides align to TRBD2. The CDR3 contains 14 residues. Germline V gives CDR1 ENHRY, CDR2 SYGVKD. CDR3 loop: CTISEAGAGNEQFF. The CDR3 region has the DNA TGTACCATCAGTGAAGCGGGGGCGGGGAATGAGCAGTTCTTC.

This clonotype was observed a handful of times. The genes are TRBV20-1 and TRBJ2-4; maybe TRBD1 (5 bases). This CDR3 is built from 14 residues. Trimming took 3 bases from V and 2 from J, leaving 11 bases between them. Germline V gives CDR1 DFQATT, CDR2 SNEGSKA (reference sequence). The CDR3, as DNA: TGCAGTGCTAGTATCGGACACACCAAAAACATTCAGTACTTC. It translates to CSASIGHTKNIQYF.

This clonotype was recorded at least ten times. V is TRBV20-1 and J is TRBJ2-3; D remains ambiguous. The CDR3 has 13 amino acids. Trimming removed 1 base from V and 0 bases from J, with 5 bases in between. Germline-derived CDR1 and CDR2 are DFQATT and SNEGSKA (reference sequence). The CDR3 spells CSARGISTDTQYF. Here the CDR3 DNA reads TGCAGTGCTAGAGGTATCAGCACAGATACGCAGTATTTT.

Concerning this clonotype itself: This CDR3 is missing its conserved last phenylalanine or tryptophan, likely due to a read error. It is unclear where the CDR3 begins or ends on the DNA, so no DNA is shown, and the CDR3 is as TCRdb lists it. The gene calls are TRBV30 and TRBJ2-3; the table gives TRBD2 as D, unverified against the DNA. Inclusive of both ends, the CDR3 amounts to 13 amino acids. Germline lookup yields CDR1 GTSNPN and CDR2 SVGIG (reference sequence). CDR3: CAWSGSLAGPVYI.

V usage is TRBV7-2 and J usage is TRBJ2-5; D not certain. The CDR3 has 15 residues. Germline CDR1 is SGHTA and CDR2 is FQGNSA. Trimming stripped 0 bases from V and 1 base from J, with 9 bases between. CDR3 in DNA: TGTGCCAGCAGCTTAGCGTCCGCGGTCCAAGAGACCCAGTACTTC. This encodes CASSLASAVQETQYF. Full variable domain (outside the CDR3, taken from reference TRBV7-2 and TRBJ2-5): GAGVSQSPSNKVTEKGKDVELRCDPISGHTALYWYRQSLGQGLEFLIYFQGNSAPDKSGLPSDRFSAERTGGSVSTLTIQRTQQEDSAVYLCASSLASAVQETQYFGPGTRLLVL.

This chain uses TRBV10-3 with TRBJ2-5; either TRBD1 or TRBD2 may supply D (5 bases each). Germline assignment: CDR1 ENHRY and CDR2 SYGVKD. The CDR3 loop spans 14 amino acids. Trimming took 5 bases from V and 5 from J, leaving 15 bases between them. The CDR3 region is CAISSGTHGETQYF. The CDR3 DNA sequence: TGTGCCATCAGTTCCGGGACCCACGGGGAGACCCAGTACTTC.

In its sample, this clonotype was seen a few times. The gene calls are TRBV5-1 and TRBJ2-1; 10 positions match TRBD1. Germline assignment: CDR1 SGHRS and CDR2 YFSETQ. V was pared by 8 bases and J by 7 bases, with 9 bases of the junction left unmatched. This CDR3 region has 14 residues. CDR3 amino acids: CASSLPGQGNEQFF. CDR3 coding DNA: TGCGCCAGTTCCTTACCGGGACAGGGGAATGAGCAGTTCTTC.

This clonotype showed up just a few times. The gene calls are TRBV7-2 and TRBJ2-4; 11 nucleotides match TRBD2. In germline, CDR1 is SGHTA, CDR2 FQGNSA. This CDR3 region has 13 residues. Unmatched junction bases numbered 4, after V lost 8 bases and J lost 7 bases. The CDR3 coding sequence is TGTGCCAGCCGACTAGCGGGACAGAACATTCAGTACTTC. Translating it yields CASRLAGQNIQYF.

This clonotype was observed many times. The CDR3 nucleotides are TGTGCCAGCAGGCCAGGGGAATATGGCTACACCTTC. It specifies CASRPGEYGYTF. This rearrangement joins TRBV12-3 or TRBV12-4 to TRBJ1-2; D perhaps matches TRBD1 (6 bases). Trimming stripped 6 bases from V and 5 bases from J, with 10 bases between. The CDR3 has 12 amino acids.

A few counts support this clonotype. This chain connects TRBV12-3 or TRBV12-4 to TRBJ1-2, with a weak D call TRBD1 (6 bases). V lost 7 bases and J 7 bases, leaving 16 bases between the germline ends. CDR3 length: 13 amino acids. Here the CDR3 reads CASKIGGGRGYTF. For the CDR3, the DNA is TGTGCCAGCAAAATCGGGGGCGGACGTGGCTACACCTTC.

CDR3 coding DNA: TGTGCCAGCAGCCCCCAGCGGGGGCGACTTTCAAATGAGCAGTTCTTC. Protein product: CASSPQRGRLSNEQFF. The V gene is TRBV9, the J gene TRBJ2-1, with 8 bases that match TRBD2. CDR1 and CDR2 (germline): SGDLS, YYNGEE. CDR3 length: 16 amino acids. V trimming: 4 bases; J trimming: 7 bases; junction bases outside the gene matches: 13.

As regards this clonotype: Since the CDR3 does not end with the conserved phenylalanine or tryptophan, this likely comes from a read error. It is unclear where the CDR3 begins or ends on the DNA, so no DNA is shown, and the CDR3 is as TCRdb lists it. The chain employs TRBV5-6 and TRBJ2-1; TRBD2, the table's D call, lacks a check against the DNA. The CDR3 is made up of 13 amino acids, end residues included. In germline, CDR1 is SGHDT, CDR2 YYEEEE. The CDR3 region is CASSLGSRTSGLV.